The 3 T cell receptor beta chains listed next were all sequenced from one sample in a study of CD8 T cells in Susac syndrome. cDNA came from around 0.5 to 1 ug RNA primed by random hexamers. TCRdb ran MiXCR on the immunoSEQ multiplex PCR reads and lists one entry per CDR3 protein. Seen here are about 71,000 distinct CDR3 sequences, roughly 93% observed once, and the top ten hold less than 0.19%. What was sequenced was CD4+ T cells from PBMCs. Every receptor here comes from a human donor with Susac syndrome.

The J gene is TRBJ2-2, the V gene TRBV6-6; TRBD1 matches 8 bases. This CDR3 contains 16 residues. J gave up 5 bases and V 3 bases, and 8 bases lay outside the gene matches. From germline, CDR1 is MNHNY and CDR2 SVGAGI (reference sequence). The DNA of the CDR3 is TGTGCCAGCAGTTATTCCAGGGGGCTCGGGACCGGGGAGCTGTTTTTT. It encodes CASSYSRGLGTGELFF.

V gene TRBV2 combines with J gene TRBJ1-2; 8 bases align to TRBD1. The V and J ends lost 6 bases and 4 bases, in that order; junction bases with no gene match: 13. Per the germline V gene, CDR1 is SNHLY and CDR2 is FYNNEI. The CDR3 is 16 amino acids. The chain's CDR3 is CASSRPSQGAVYGYTF. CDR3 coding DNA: TGTGCCAGCAGCCGCCCGTCTCAGGGGGCTGTCTATGGCTACACCTTC.

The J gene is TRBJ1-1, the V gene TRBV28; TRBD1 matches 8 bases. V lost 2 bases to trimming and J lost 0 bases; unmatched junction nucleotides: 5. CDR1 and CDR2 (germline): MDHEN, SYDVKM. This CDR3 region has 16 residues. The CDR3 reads CASSLPPGQVNTEAFF. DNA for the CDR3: TGTGCCAGCAGTTTACCCCCGGGACAGGTGAACACTGAAGCTTTCTTT.